A selection of T cell receptor beta chains follows, all from one sample in a study of shared clonotypes between healthy human individuals. TCRdb keeps only in-frame clones here, not all; method: immunoSEQ multiplex PCR. The table lists 2 million to 2.5 million clones, 85% to 95% of them singletons. The sample taken for sequencing was naive CD4+ T cells sorted from blood. Source of these receptors: a man aged 18 to 30 in good health. Both conserved end residues are part of each CDR3. D genes are given only for firm matches. The size of a clone is reported for some rows only, either as once, few or many, or as a class for expanded clones.

CDR3,DNA,V,J,size,D
CASAADSNTEAFF,TGTGCCAGCGCGGCTGACAGTAACACTGAAGCTTTCTTT,TRBV6-1,TRBJ1-1,.,.
CASSPGSRDPYEQYF,TGCGCCAGCAGCCCAGGTTCACGGGATCCCTACGAGCAGTACTTC,TRBV5-1,TRBJ2-7,once,.
CASSLMFSGANVLTF,TGTGCCAGCAGCTTGATGTTCTCTGGGGCCAACGTCCTGACTTTC,TRBV5-6,TRBJ2-6,.,.
CASSRLPGLARATDTQYF,TGTGCCAGCAGCCGATTGCCCGGACTAGCTAGGGCAACAGATACGCAGTATTTT,TRBV5-5,TRBJ2-3,.,TRBD2
CASRLIGRFGEKLFF,TGTGCCAGCAGGCTTATAGGGCGTTTCGGTGAAAAACTGTTTTTT,TRBV28,TRBJ1-4,.,.
CASSPSPKGYTF,TGTGCCAGCTCACCTTCCCCTAAGGGCTACACCTTC,TRBV18,TRBJ1-2,once,.
CASSPVIIWQEGNYGYTF,TGTGCCAGCAGCCCAGTGATCATCTGGCAGGAGGGTAACTATGGCTACACCTTC,TRBV7-8,TRBJ1-2,few,.
CASSSEGAYGYTF,TGTGCCAGCAGTTCGGAGGGGGCCTATGGCTACACCTTC,TRBV6-6,TRBJ1-2,.,TRBD1
CASSTGLSYEQYF,TGTGCCAGCAGCACGGGGTTGTCCTACGAGCAGTACTTC,TRBV7-2,TRBJ2-7,.,.
CASSQFRQETQYF,TGTGCCAGCAGCCAATTTCGACAAGAGACCCAGTACTTC,TRBV7-2,TRBJ2-5,.,.
CASSQDLNLYGYTF,TGCGCCAGCAGCCAAGATCTTAACCTCTATGGCTACACCTTC,TRBV4-3,TRBJ1-2,.,.
CASRDRGARGNEKLFF,TGTGCCAGCAGGGACAGGGGGGCTAGGGGTAATGAAAAACTGTTTTTT,TRBV2,TRBJ1-4,.,TRBD1
CASSLVPLQGYEQFF,TGTGCCAGCAGCTTAGTCCCGCTGCAAGGGTATGAGCAGTTCTTC,TRBV7-2,TRBJ2-1,.,.
CASSLAPTGSYEQYF,TGTGCCAGCAGCTTAGCCCCTACGGGGTCCTACGAGCAGTACTTC,TRBV7-2,TRBJ2-7,.,.
CAWSVSGGGTDTQYF,TGTGCCTGGAGTGTATCAGGGGGGGGCACAGATACGCAGTATTTT,TRBV30,TRBJ2-3,few,.
CASSLVGTGPLTF,TGTGCCAGCAGCTTAGTGGGGACAGGACCCCTAACCTTC,TRBV11-3,TRBJ1-2,once,TRBD1